The clone carrying this T cell receptor (beta chain) came up a few times. Tregs were sorted as CD4+CD25+CD127-/low cells. Between the trimmed V and J ends, which lost 1 base and 11 bases, there was a span of 18 bases. The CDR3 is 15 residues long. CDR1 and CDR2 from the germline V gene are MGHRA and YSYEKL. In TCRdb, the 5' RACE reads were re-called with MiXCR into one record per CDR3 protein. Of 55,000 or so distinct CDR3 sequences in the sample, less than 25% are singletons; the top ten hold 3.2%. This chain connects TRBV4-1 to TRBJ1-5; D is perhaps TRBD1 (5 bases). The sample taken for sequencing was tumor-infiltrating Tregs sorted from the breast tumor. The source is a female donor with breast cancer. The CDR3 region has the DNA TGCGCCAGCAGCCAAGGGGACCGGCCAGATTTGTCCCAGCATTTT. Its translation is CASSQGDRPDLSQHF.